Below, 2 T cell receptor beta chains from the same sample are listed, as sequenced in a study of T cell clones after liver transplantation. Sequenced by immunoSEQ multiplex PCR; TCRdb stores in-frame clones only, minus some. The sample has 65,000 to 80,000 clones; roughly 83% are singletons. This material consisted of CD4+ T cells from blood, taken at the 22-month timepoint. These receptors were taken from a human patient who received a liver transplant. Part of the T cells may come from the graft donor.

The CDR3 protein is CASSLGSSGRDGYTF. The CDR3 DNA sequence: TGTGCCAGCAGCTTAGGGTCAAGCGGGCGTGACGGCTACACCTTC. V gene TRBV7-9 combines with J gene TRBJ1-2; D remains ambiguous. Trimming pared 1 base from V and 8 bases from J, leaving 17 bases between. CDR1 SEHNR and CDR2 FQNEAQ come from the germline V gene (reference sequence). CDR3 length: 15 amino acids.

This clone has a single count. The sample holds other DNA sequences that translate to the same CDR3. The V and J genes are TRBV27 and TRBJ1-2; TRBD1 is a possible D gene (6 bases). The germline V and J ends were trimmed by 4 bases and 2 bases, with 14 bases remaining between them. Germline V gives CDR1 MNHEY, CDR2 SMNVEV (reference sequence). The CDR3 has 15 amino acids. This CDR3 reads CASSSPGRGNYGYTF. The CDR3 DNA reads as TGTGCCAGCAGTTCCCCAGGAAGGGGGAACTATGGCTACACCTTC.